One and the same sample provided the 21 T cell receptor beta chains below, sequenced in a study of blood T cell repertoires in COVID-19. Clones were read by immunoSEQ multiplex PCR, and TCRdb kept only the in-frame ones, dropping some. The profile shows some 350,000 clones, 87% of them singletons. The sample taken for sequencing was peripheral blood. These receptors were obtained from a woman in her forties or fifties with COVID-19, enrolled during active disease.

The chain employs TRBV18 and TRBJ2-1, with TRBD2 as a possible D gene (5 bases). The V and J ends lost 8 bases and 8 bases respectively, with 16 bases between them. The CDR3 sequence is 13 residues long. The V gene's germline CDR1 is KGHSH and CDR2 LQKENI. CDR3 protein: CASRESHLYEQFF. Written as DNA, the CDR3 is TGTGCCAGCCGGGAATCCCACCTTTATGAGCAGTTCTTC.

This chain uses TRBV6-5 with TRBJ1-1; 8 bases line up with TRBD1. CDR1 and CDR2 (germline): MNHEY, SVGAGI. The trim removed 0 bases at V and 0 bases at J, leaving 3 bases unmatched. The CDR3 loop spans 16 amino acids. This CDR3 is CASSYSRGLLNTEAFF. In DNA, the CDR3 is TGTGCCAGCAGTTACTCCAGGGGGCTGTTGAACACTGAAGCTTTCTTT.

This rearrangement joins TRBV6-1 to TRBJ1-2, with unresolved D. Between the trimmed V and J ends, which lost 2 bases and 4 bases, there was a span of 5 bases. This CDR3 has 12 residues. Per germline, CDR1 MNHNS and CDR2 SASEGT. The CDR3 protein is CASSEYVYGYTF. Here the CDR3 DNA reads TGTGCCAGCAGTGAATATGTCTATGGCTACACCTTC.

The chain is built from TRBV30 and TRBJ2-2; D is undetermined. Germline loops: CDR1 GTSNPN, CDR2 SVGIG (reference sequence). V shed 3 bases and J shed 1 base, with 3 bases lying between them. The CDR3 contains 12 residues. CDR3 sequence: CAWSRNTGELFF. CDR3 sequence (DNA): TGTGCCTGGAGCCGGAACACCGGGGAGCTGTTTTTT.

This chain links TRBV5-6 with TRBJ1-4; maybe TRBD1 (5 bases). The germline CDR1 and CDR2 sequences are SGHDT and YYEEEE. The V end was cut by 1 base, the J end by 6 bases, with 16 bases between. This CDR3 contains 16 residues. The CDR3 DNA reads TGTGCCAGCAGCTTGTTTCGGCAGAAAGGGGATGAAAAACTGTTTTTT. Translating it yields CASSLFRQKGDEKLFF.

This clone has only one observation. V gene TRBV5-1 combines with J gene TRBJ1-4; 11 bases agree with TRBD1. J gave up 12 bases and V 0 bases, and 7 bases lay outside the gene matches. CDR1 SGHRS and CDR2 YFSETQ come from the germline V gene. The length of the CDR3 is 15 residues. CDR3: CASSLGTGTGGELFF. The CDR3 coding sequence is TGCGCCAGCAGCTTGGGAACCGGGACAGGGGGGGAACTGTTTTTT.

The chain carries TRBV5-1 and TRBJ2-1; 13 bases map to TRBD2. The CDR3 length is 17 residues. Trimming at V came to 4 bases and at J to 4 bases, leaving 8 bases not matched to a gene. The germline gives CDR1 SGHRS, CDR2 YFSETQ. In DNA, the CDR3 is TGCGCCAGCAGCATAACTAGCGGGAGGGCGCCATACAATGAGCAGTTCTTC. This sequence encodes CASSITSGRAPYNEQFF. The full variable domain, its missing parts supplied by reference TRBV5-1 and TRBJ2-1, is KAGVTQTPRYLIKTRGQQVTLSCSPISGHRSVSWYQQTPGQGLQFLFEYFSETQRNKGNFPGRFSGRQFSNSRSEMNVSTLELGDSALYLCASSITSGRAPYNEQFFGPGTRLTVL.

The chain joins TRBV27 to TRBJ2-7; D remains ambiguous. Germline CDR1 MNHEY, CDR2 SMNVEV (reference sequence). The V gene lost 7 bases and the J gene lost 2 bases, with 24 bases spanning the gap. The CDR3 runs to 17 residues. CDR3 nucleotides: TGTGCCAGCATGCTCTTCCCCCCCCTCACACAAGCCTACGAGCAGTACTTC. The encoded protein is CASMLFPPLTQAYEQYF.

This sequence joins TRBV7-2 and TRBJ1-6; 9 nucleotides line up with TRBD1. This CDR3 is 16 amino acids long. Trimming cost V 3 bases and J 7 bases; bases outside gene matches: 7. Germline V lookup: CDR1 SGHTA, CDR2 FQGNSA. The DNA for the CDR3 is TGTGCCAGCAGCTTCAATTCGGACAGGGGAAATTCACCCCTCCACTTT. Translated: CASSFNSDRGNSPLHF.

This chain joins TRBV11-3 and TRBJ2-3; 10 nucleotides match TRBD2. There are 15 residues in the CDR3. V lost 3 bases and J lost 5; bases outside the gene matches: 5. From germline, CDR1 is SGHNT and CDR2 YENEEA. The CDR3 DNA is TGTGCCAGCAGCTTTGGACTAGCGGCGAGAGATACGCAGTATTTT. It is translated as CASSFGLAARDTQYF. The variable domain in full, with the rest retrieved from reference TRBV11-3 and TRBJ2-3, is EAGVVQSPRYKIIEKKQPVAFWCNPISGHNTLYWYLQNLGQGPELLIRYENEEAVDDSQLPKDRFSAERLKGVDSTLKIQPAELGDSAVYLCASSFGLAARDTQYFGPGTRLTVL.

This clone was recorded once. The gene calls are TRBV5-5 and TRBJ2-5; the match to TRBD2 covers 7 bases. The germline V gene encodes CDR1 SGHKS and CDR2 YYEKEE (reference sequence). This CDR3 comprises 17 residues. Trimming removed 2 bases from V and 1 base from J; junction bases left unmatched: 11. CDR3 amino acids: CASSFSASGGIQETQYF. CDR3 coding DNA: TGTGCCAGCAGCTTTTCGGCTAGCGGAGGTATCCAAGAGACCCAGTACTTC.

This chain links TRBV19 with TRBJ2-7, with 7 bases fitting TRBD2. Germline CDR1 LNHDA, CDR2 SQIVND (reference sequence). This CDR3 contains 14 residues. V was pared by 5 bases and J by 3 bases, with 7 bases of the junction left unmatched. This CDR3 is CASSDLAEFYEQYF. As DNA, the CDR3 is TGTGCCAGTAGTGATCTAGCGGAGTTCTACGAGCAGTACTTC.

This clone was recorded a few times. Compared with germline, one end of the junction differs, possibly owing to a read error. The rearrangement uses TRBV5-4 and TRBJ1-2, with 8 bases matching TRBD1. There are 11 residues in the CDR3. From germline, CDR1 is SGHNT and CDR2 YYREEE (reference sequence). The DNA of the CDR3 is TGTGCCAGCAGCTTGGCGGGACAGGTCAACTTC. Translated: CASSLAGQVNF.

This chain uses TRBV2 with TRBJ1-1; D is perhaps TRBD1 (5 bases). The CDR3 contains 14 residues. V gave up 6 bases and J gave up 1 base, with 12 bases separating them. Germline CDR1 reads SNHLY; CDR2 reads FYNNEI. Written as DNA, the CDR3 is TGTGCCAGCAGCCCTATTACAGGGAACACTGAAGCTTTCTTT. This translates into CASSPITGNTEAFF.

This sequence joins TRBV2 and TRBJ2-1; a weak D match, TRBD2 (7 bases). The CDR3 length is 18 residues. CDR1 SNHLY and CDR2 FYNNEI come from the germline V gene. The V and J ends lost 1 base and 0 bases respectively, with 16 bases between them. The CDR3 reads CASSEGLWGGLSYNEQFF. CDR3 in DNA: TGTGCCAGCAGTGAAGGGTTGTGGGGGGGCCTCTCCTACAATGAGCAGTTCTTC.

The CDR3 loop is CASSWGGGYNEQFF. In DNA, the CDR3 is TGCGCCAGCAGCTGGGGAGGGGGCTACAATGAGCAGTTCTTC. The chain links TRBV10-1 to TRBJ2-1, with D maybe TRBD2 (7 bases). V lost 6 bases and J 3 bases, leaving 12 bases between the germline ends. CDR1 and CDR2 (germline): WNHNN, SYGVQD (reference sequence). This CDR3 region has 14 residues.

As for this clone: An end of the junction does not agree with germline; a read error may underlie this. V is TRBV7-7 and J is TRBJ2-7, with 11 bases identical to TRBD1. There are 13 residues in the CDR3. Germline V gene sequence: CDR1 SSHAT, CDR2 FNYEAQ (reference sequence). The CDR3, as DNA: TGTGCTAGCAGCCGGGACAGGGGGTACGAGCAGTACTTC. Translating it yields CASSRDRGYEQYF.

Details on this clone: The junction and the germline gene differ at one end; a read error may be behind it. This sample includes further DNA sequences coding for the same CDR3. The V gene is TRBV11-3, the J gene TRBJ2-7, with 7 bases fitting TRBD2. The CDR3 consists of 14 residues. CDR1 and CDR2 (germline): SGHNT, YENEEA. CDR3: CASSLAGPSYEQYF. The CDR3, as DNA: TGTGCCAGCAGTTTAGCGGGTCCCTCCTACGAGCAGTACTTC.

The genes are TRBV19 and TRBJ1-5; 9 bases are shared with TRBD1. The germline gives CDR1 LNHDA, CDR2 SQIVND (reference sequence). Losses at the gene ends were 5 bases for V and 1 base for J; bases not matched to a gene: 12. The CDR3 totals 18 residues. The CDR3 loop is CASSLRGQGEYSNQPQHF. In DNA, the CDR3 is TGTGCCAGTAGTCTGAGGGGACAGGGAGAGTACAGCAATCAGCCCCAGCATTTT. Complete variable domain (other parts from reference TRBV19 and TRBJ1-5): DGGITQSPKYLFRKEGQNVTLSCEQNLNHDAMYWYRQDPGQGLRLIYYSQIVNDFQKGDIAEGYSVSREKKESFPLTVTSAQKNPTAFYLCASSLRGQGEYSNQPQHFGDGTRLSIL.

The chain couples TRBV2 to TRBJ2-3, with D possibly being TRBD1 (6 bases). From germline, CDR1 is SNHLY and CDR2 FYNNEI. The ends were cut back, 2 bases at V and 4 bases at J, with 16 bases in the middle. CDR3 length equals 16 residues. The CDR3, as DNA: TGTGCCAGCAGTGAATTTTTGGGGGCGCGGGCAGATACGCAGTATTTT. Its translation: CASSEFLGARADTQYF. The full variable domain, in which reference TRBV2 and TRBJ2-3 provide the parts outside the CDR3, is EPEVTQTPSHQVTQMGQEVILRCVPISNHLYFYWYRQILGQKVEFLVSFYNNEISEKSEIFDDQFSVERPDGSNFTLKIRSTKLEDSAMYFCASSEFLGARADTQYFGPGTRLTVL.

As concerns this clone: Other DNA sequences of this sample code for an identical CDR3. The chain is built from TRBV18 and TRBJ1-1; D gene unclear. CDR1 and CDR2 (germline): KGHSH, LQKENI. V shed 2 bases and J shed 1 base, with 5 bases lying between them. The length of the CDR3 is 13 residues. Here the CDR3 DNA reads TGTGCCAGCTCACCAAGCCAGAACACTGAAGCTTTCTTT. Amino acids: CASSPSQNTEAFF.